Shown below are 28 T cell receptor beta chains from a single sample sequenced in a study of radiation and T cells in renal cell carcinoma. Libraries were prepared by immunoSEQ multiplex PCR; TCRdb keeps only in-frame clonotypes and omits some of them. The data hold about 43,000 clones, with over 80% observed a single time. Noted time point: blood 4 weeks post-SBRT, at nephrectomy. The treatment was: 15 Gy SBRT to primary tumor, nephrectomy 4 weeks later. The sample was blood, taken from a patient whose treatment included radiotherapy and nephrectomy. Receptors originate from a woman between 65 and 79 years old with renal cell carcinoma.

The sample holds a few counts of this clone. CDR3 amino acids: CASRSTANTQYF. CDR3 nucleotides: TGTGCCAGCAGATCGACTGCGAATACGCAGTATTTT. The chain couples TRBV2 to TRBJ2-3; D is ambiguous. CDR1 is SNHLY and CDR2 is FYNNEI in the germline V gene. This CDR3 has 12 amino acids. Trimming cost V 6 bases and J 7 bases, with 11 bases left between them. Complete variable domain (other parts from reference TRBV2 and TRBJ2-3): EPEVTQTPSHQVTQMGQEVILRCVPISNHLYFYWYRQILGQKVEFLVSFYNNEISEKSEIFDDQFSVERPDGSNFTLKIRSTKLEDSAMYFCASRSTANTQYFGPGTRLTVL.

This clone has a single count. V gene TRBV9 combines with J gene TRBJ2-7; TRBD1 aligns across 8 bases. This CDR3 spans 13 amino acids. Germline CDR1 reads SGDLS; CDR2 reads YYNGEE. With V trimmed by 3 bases and J by 6 bases, 5 bases remained unmatched. CDR3 loop: CASSAGQGSEQYF. DNA of the CDR3: TGTGCCAGCAGCGCTGGACAGGGCAGCGAGCAGTACTTC.

V gene TRBV5-8 combines with J gene TRBJ2-2; D is ambiguous. Per germline, CDR1 SGHTS and CDR2 YDEGEE. The length of the CDR3 is 14 residues. V shed 2 bases and J shed 2 bases, with 7 bases lying between them. CDR3 region: CASSLLPNTGELFF. The CDR3 DNA reads as TGTGCCAGCAGCTTATTGCCCAACACCGGGGAGCTGTTTTTT.

The CDR3 spells CASSGIDRGAYEQYF. CDR3 DNA: TGCGCCAGCAGCGGCATAGACAGGGGCGCATACGAGCAGTACTTC. V usage is TRBV5-1 and J usage is TRBJ2-7; 8 bases line up with TRBD1. CDR1 and CDR2 (germline): SGHRS, YFSETQ. The V gene end was trimmed by 4 bases and the J gene end by 4 bases; junction bases not matched to a gene: 10. CDR3 length: 15 amino acids.

This chain joins TRBV5-5 and TRBJ2-2; D gene uncertain. The germline V and J ends were trimmed by 0 bases and 5 bases, with 14 bases remaining between them. CDR1 SGHKS and CDR2 YYEKEE come from the germline V gene (reference sequence). The CDR3 has 16 amino acids. The CDR3 loop reads CASSLGRWAGTGELFF. The CDR3 DNA reads TGTGCCAGCAGCTTGGGGCGATGGGCCGGGACCGGGGAGCTGTTTTTT. Variable domain in full (rest from reference TRBV5-5 and TRBJ2-2): DAGVTQSPTHLIKTRGQQVTLRCSPISGHKSVSWYQQVLGQGPQFIFQYYEKEERGRGNFPDRFSARQFPNYSSELNVNALLLGDSALYLCASSLGRWAGTGELFFGEGSRLTVL.

The V gene is TRBV25-1, the J gene TRBJ1-2; unclear D gene. This CDR3 has 13 amino acids. V lost 1 base to trimming and J lost 3 bases, with 6 bases between them. Germline V CDR1 and CDR2: MGHDK, SYGVNS. DNA of the CDR3: TGTGCCAGCAGTGAATCCTTTGACTATGGCTACACCTTC. Amino acid sequence: CASSESFDYGYTF.

The rearrangement links TRBV15 to TRBJ2-1; D is ambiguous. The CDR3 loop spans 15 amino acids. Germline CDR1 reads LNHNV; CDR2 reads YYDKDF (reference sequence). V lost 1 base, J lost 2 bases, and 9 bases lay in between. The CDR3 DNA reads as TGTGCCACCAGCAGAGGGGCAGGCGCCTACAATGAGCAGTTCTTC. Translated: CATSRGAGAYNEQFF.

The V gene is TRBV6-6, the J gene TRBJ2-1; TRBD2 matches 11 bases. This CDR3 comprises 15 residues. V gave up 6 bases and J gave up 0 bases; unmatched junction bases: 1. Germline CDR1 and CDR2: MNHNY and SVGAGI (reference sequence). This CDR3 reads CASRGLADSYNEQFF. The CDR3 DNA reads TGTGCCAGCAGGGGACTAGCGGACTCCTACAATGAGCAGTTCTTC.

CDR3 bases: TGTGCCAGCAGCGGTATCGGGACAGGGGATGGCTACACCTTC. It is translated as CASSGIGTGDGYTF. The V call is TRBV9, the J call TRBJ1-2; 10 bases agree with TRBD1. V lost 3 bases and J lost 6; bases outside the gene matches: 5. The CDR3 extends over 14 amino acids. From germline, CDR1 is SGDLS and CDR2 YYNGEE.

CDR3 residues: CASSLDIPYGYTF. For the CDR3, the DNA is TGTGCCAGCAGCTTAGACATTCCCTATGGCTACACCTTC. This chain uses TRBV7-9 with TRBJ1-2; D not resolved. The V gene's germline CDR1 is SEHNR and CDR2 FQNEAQ (reference sequence). The CDR3 spans 13 residues. V dropped 1 base and J dropped 4 bases, with 7 bases sitting between them.

The J gene is TRBJ1-2, the V gene TRBV27, with 9 nucleotides matching TRBD1. The CDR3 extends over 14 amino acids. J gave up 8 bases and V 1 base, and 5 bases lay outside the gene matches. Germline V gene data show CDR1 as MNHEY and CDR2 as SMNVEV (reference sequence). For the CDR3, the DNA is TGTGCCAGCAGTTTATTGGGACAGGGAAAGGGCTACACCTTC. It is translated as CASSLLGQGKGYTF.

The V and J genes are TRBV4-1 and TRBJ2-1; D gene ambiguous. The V end lost 6 bases, the J end lost 0 bases, and 9 bases lay between the germline ends. From germline, CDR1 is MGHRA and CDR2 YSYEKL. The CDR3 is made up of 14 amino acids. CDR3 coding DNA: TGCGCCAGCAGGCCCCCGGACTCCTACAATGAGCAGTTCTTC. It translates to CASRPPDSYNEQFF.

The chain employs TRBV7-2 and TRBJ2-5; a possible D gene is TRBD1 (5 bases). The CDR3 runs to 14 residues. The V end lost 5 bases, the J end lost 3 bases, and 13 bases lay between the germline ends. CDR1 is SGHTA and CDR2 is FQGNSA in the germline V gene. The CDR3 here is CASSPFGAKETQYF. CDR3 DNA sequence: TGTGCCAGCAGCCCATTTGGGGCCAAAGAGACCCAGTACTTC.

The chain uses TRBV6-6 and TRBJ1-5; possible D gene TRBD1, 5 bases. The CDR3 runs 14 residues. Germline lookup yields CDR1 MNHNY and CDR2 SVGAGI (reference sequence). The V and J ends lost 4 bases and 4 bases respectively, with 11 bases between them. CDR3 loop: CASSLRGGNQPQHF. Here the CDR3 DNA reads TGTGCCAGCAGTTTACGCGGGGGGAATCAGCCCCAGCATTTT.

This chain joins TRBV7-3 and TRBJ2-3, with a tentative D call TRBD1 (5 bases). This CDR3 comprises 15 residues. Germline V lookup: CDR1 SGHTA, CDR2 FQGTGA. Trimming left V 0 bases short and J 4 bases short, with 11 bases between. The CDR3 is CASSLTGAVADTQYF. CDR3 DNA sequence: TGTGCCAGCAGCTTAACAGGGGCCGTGGCAGATACGCAGTATTTT.

The V call is TRBV4-2, the J call TRBJ2-2, with a tentative D call TRBD2 (5 bases). There are 16 residues in the CDR3. V was cut by 4 bases and J by 0 bases, with 12 bases left in between. Germline V gives CDR1 LGHNA, CDR2 YNFKEQ. Written as DNA, the CDR3 is TGTGCCAGCAGCCCACGGGGTACTTCGAACACCGGGGAGCTGTTTTTT. It is translated as CASSPRGTSNTGELFF.

The chain employs TRBV6-6 and TRBJ1-1, with unresolved D. Trimming pared 2 bases from V and 4 bases from J, leaving 11 bases between. The V gene's germline CDR1 is MNHNY and CDR2 SVGAGI (reference sequence). This CDR3 has 14 residues. CDR3 nucleotide sequence: TGTGCCAGCAGTTACACCGGAGCAGGCACTGAAGCTTTCTTT. This sequence encodes CASSYTGAGTEAFF.

This chain joins TRBV13 and TRBJ2-2, with D possibly matching TRBD2 (6 bases). The length of the CDR3 is 15 residues. Germline V lookup: CDR1 PRHDT, CDR2 FYEKMQ (reference sequence). V lost 3 bases to trimming and J lost 8 bases, with 16 bases between them. CDR3 bases: TGTGCCAGCAGCTTGTCGGGAGCTTTCATTGGGGAGCTGTTTTTT. This sequence encodes CASSLSGAFIGELFF. The variable domain in full, with the rest retrieved from reference TRBV13 and TRBJ2-2, is AAGVIQSPRHLIKEKRETATLKCYPIPRHDTVYWYQQGPGQDPQFLISFYEKMQSDKGSIPDRFSAQQFSDYHSELNMSSLELGDSALYFCASSLSGAFIGELFFGEGSRLTVL.

This chain links TRBV19 with TRBJ2-3; 10 bases line up with TRBD1. The junction had 5 bases not matched to a gene; V was cut back by 7 bases and J by 4 bases. This CDR3 has 14 amino acids. Per the germline V gene, CDR1 is LNHDA and CDR2 is SQIVND (reference sequence). The chain's CDR3 is CASTRQGAPDTQYF. CDR3 DNA sequence: TGTGCCAGTACCCGACAGGGGGCTCCAGATACGCAGTATTTT.

The chain carries TRBV7-3 and TRBJ2-1; TRBD2 is a possible D gene (7 bases). The CDR3 has 14 amino acids. The ends were cut back, 5 bases at V and 2 bases at J, with 10 bases in the middle. Germline lookup yields CDR1 SGHTA and CDR2 FQGTGA. CDR3 bases: TGTGCCAGCAGCCCCGGGGGGCCCTACAATGAGCAGTTCTTC. Protein sequence: CASSPGGPYNEQFF. Supplemented by reference TRBV7-3 and TRBJ2-1, the full variable domain reads GAGVSQTPSNKVTEKGKYVELRCDPISGHTALYWYRQSLGQGPEFLIYFQGTGAADDSGLPNDRFFAVRPEGSVSTLKIQRTERGDSAVYLCASSPGGPYNEQFFGPGTRLTVL.

The chain joins TRBV4-1 to TRBJ1-2; D might be TRBD1 (6 bases). Germline V gene sequence: CDR1 MGHRA, CDR2 YSYEKL. The CDR3 consists of 15 residues. V gave up 0 bases and J gave up 4 bases, with 12 bases separating them. The CDR3 is CASSQDLGATYGYTF. The CDR3 bases are TGCGCCAGCAGCCAAGACTTGGGGGCAACCTATGGCTACACCTTC.

This chain connects TRBV7-3 to TRBJ2-5; TRBD2 is a possible D gene (6 bases). The CDR3 has 14 residues. In germline, CDR1 is SGHTA, CDR2 FQGTGA. Trimming shortened V by 5 bases and J by 1 base, and 11 bases separated the two germline ends. The CDR3 DNA follows: TGTGCCAGCAGCACCAATAGCGGCCAAGAGACCCAGTACTTC. Protein: CASSTNSGQETQYF.

The chain employs TRBV7-2 and TRBJ2-4, with D possibly being TRBD1 (5 bases). CDR1 is SGHTA and CDR2 is FQGNSA in the germline V gene. There are 13 residues in the CDR3. The V end lost 1 base, the J end lost 6 bases, and 7 bases lay between the germline ends. CDR3 nucleotide sequence: TGTGCCAGCAGCTTAGGTCAGGGAAACATTCAGTACTTC. This encodes CASSLGQGNIQYF.

The chain combines TRBV6-5 with TRBJ2-1; TRBD1 or TRBD2 may be the D gene (5 bases each). V lost 0 bases and J 14 bases, leaving 14 bases between the germline ends. The CDR3 consists of 13 residues. Germline loops: CDR1 MNHEY, CDR2 SVGAGI. CDR3 coding DNA: TGTGCCAGCAGTTACTCGACGGGACGGCTGGAGTTCTTC. Encoded protein: CASSYSTGRLEFF.

The chain couples TRBV30 to TRBJ1-5; 7 nucleotides match TRBD1. J gave up 2 bases and V 2 bases, and 9 bases lay outside the gene matches. Germline lookup yields CDR1 GTSNPN and CDR2 SVGIG (reference sequence). The CDR3 extends over 16 amino acids. CDR3: CAWSLKAGTGNQPQHF. CDR3 in DNA: TGTGCCTGGAGTCTTAAAGCCGGGACAGGCAATCAGCCCCAGCATTTT. Drawing the rest from reference TRBV30 and TRBJ1-5, the complete variable domain is SQTIHQWPATLVQPVGSPLSLECTVEGTSNPNLYWYRQAAGRGLQLLFYSVGIGQISSEVPQNLSASRPQDRQFILSSKKLLLSDSGFYLCAWSLKAGTGNQPQHFGDGTRLSIL.

The chain employs TRBV7-2 and TRBJ2-7; D is ambiguous. The CDR3 spans 13 residues. V was pared by 2 bases and J by 4 bases, with 9 bases between. Germline CDR1 reads SGHTA; CDR2 reads FQGNSA. In nucleotides, the CDR3 is TGTGCCAGCAGCTTATCTCAGATTTACGAGCAGTACTTC. This gives the protein CASSLSQIYEQYF. Supplemented by reference TRBV7-2 and TRBJ2-7, the full variable domain reads GAGVSQSPSNKVTEKGKDVELRCDPISGHTALYWYRQSLGQGLEFLIYFQGNSAPDKSGLPSDRFSAERTGGSVSTLTIQRTQQEDSAVYLCASSLSQIYEQYFGPGTRLTVT.

The chain is built from TRBV7-2 and TRBJ2-3; D may be TRBD1 (5 bases). The CDR3 extends over 14 amino acids. Trimming stripped 0 bases from V and 2 bases from J, with 6 bases between. CDR1 and CDR2 (germline): SGHTA, FQGNSA. In DNA form, the CDR3 reads TGTGCCAGCAGCTTAGCCAGGGACACAGATACGCAGTATTTT. Its translation: CASSLARDTDTQYF.

V is TRBV6-5 and J is TRBJ1-4; D unresolved. Trimming left V 9 bases short and J 8 bases short, with 13 bases between. The CDR3 length is 12 residues. Germline V gene data show CDR1 as MNHEY and CDR2 as SVGAGI. Written as DNA, the CDR3 is TGTGCCAGTTCCGGCGAGGGCGAAAAACTGTTTTTT. This encodes CASSGEGEKLFF.